Listed below are T cell receptor beta chains from one sample, sequenced in a study of T cells in Graves' hyperthyroidism and ophthalmopathy. Via MiXCR, TCRdb re-called the multiplex PCR reads, giving one row per CDR3 protein. Of about 380,000 distinct CDR3 sequences detected, about a fifth appear once; the ten largest clones hold about 38%. The specimen sequenced was blood. The receptors here all came from a man between 18 and 35 years old with Graves' ophthalmopathy. CDR3s include the opening cysteine and the closing phenylalanine or tryptophan. Clone size is not always given. Where it is, it says once, few, many or a class for expanded clones.

j_gene	abundance	len	v_gene	CDR3aa
TRBJ2-2	.	16	TRBV4-1	CASSQRDRGGTGELFF
TRBJ2-1	few	11	TRBV9	CASSVDNEQFF
TRBJ1-2	many	13	TRBV12-3/TRBV12-4	CASSSTGLYGYTF
TRBJ2-7	many	13	TRBV11-2	CASSLLAGDEQYF
TRBJ2-1	few	14	TRBV6-2/TRBV6-3	CASIPTKGHNEQFF
TRBJ1-1	few	16	TRBV24-1	CATSDSSGGANTEAFF
TRBJ2-3	.	16	TRBV4-1	CASSTTSPPWLDTQYF
TRBJ1-5	.	14	TRBV5-1	CASRAGGDDQPQHF
TRBJ2-1	few	14	TRBV12-3/TRBV12-4	CASSIWAGNDEQFF
TRBJ1-1	many	14	TRBV5-1	CASSLGQPNTEAFF
TRBJ1-1	few	16	TRBV6-2/TRBV6-3	CASSYSWGARNTEAFF
TRBJ2-3	many	15	TRBV6-4	CASSDRASGTDTQYF
TRBJ1-1	.	16	TRBV27	CASRKGQGAMNTEAFF
TRBJ2-6	many	14	TRBV6-2/TRBV6-3	CASRVVSGANVLTF
TRBJ2-1	many	13	TRBV2	CASSEDGDNEQFF
TRBJ2-7	.	16	TRBV2	CASSEAQTGSGGEQYF
TRBJ2-7	few	13	TRBV14	CASRKDRSYEQYF
TRBJ1-4	few	14	TRBV28	CASRFQGGEEKLFF
TRBJ1-4	.	15	TRBV5-1	CASSLGGPGNEKLFF
TRBJ1-6	.	12	TRBV27	CASRTGNSPLHF
TRBJ1-1	.	16	TRBV4-1	CASSQDPTTANTEAFF
TRBJ2-7	many	13	TRBV20-1	CSAREYTSYEQYF
TRBJ1-6	many	12	TRBV20-1	CSATTGDSPLHF